The rows below give T cell receptor beta chains drawn from one sample of a study of shared clonotypes between healthy human individuals. Measured with immunoSEQ multiplex PCR; TCRdb has only the in-frame clones, and not every one. The sample yields roughly 2,500,000 clones, over 85% seen once. Sequencing was done on a sample of naive CD4+ T cells from PBMCs. All receptors derive from a man aged 18 to 30 in good health. Some clones in this sample may be carry-over from other donors' samples. The CDR3 runs from the conserved cysteine through the conserved F or W. The D gene is left open where the match is weak. Clone size is shown for a subset of rows, as once, few, many or a class of expanded clone.

D gene	clone size	V gene	J gene	CDR3 protein	CDR3 DNA
.	.	TRBV6-4	TRBJ2-2	CASSSPSTGELFF	TGTGCCAGCAGTTCCCCCTCCACCGGGGAGCTGTTTTTT
TRBD2	once	TRBV7-8	TRBJ2-5	CASSLGGGQETQYF	TGTGCCAGCAGCTTAGGGGGGGGACAAGAGACCCAGTACTTC
.	.	TRBV5-6	TRBJ2-1	CASSPDSGNEQFF	TGTGCCAGCAGCCCGGACTCCGGCAATGAGCAGTTCTTC
.	.	TRBV2	TRBJ2-7	CARGGASEQYF	TGTGCCAGAGGAGGGGCGAGCGAGCAGTACTTC
TRBD1	.	TRBV4-3	TRBJ1-2	CASSPSDRVWGYTF	TGCGCCAGCAGCCCAAGCGACAGGGTCTGGGGCTACACCTTC
TRBD1	.	TRBV5-1	TRBJ2-6	CASSPWTGGAGGANVLTF	TGCGCCAGCAGCCCCTGGACAGGGGGCGCGGGTGGGGCCAACGTCCTGACTTTC
.	.	TRBV4-3	TRBJ1-2	CASSQDIETPANTF	TGCGCCAGCAGCCAAGATATTGAAACCCCAGCAAACACCTTC
.	.	TRBV7-2	TRBJ2-1	CASSLVGSSYNEQFF	TGTGCCAGCAGCTTAGTCGGGAGCTCCTACAATGAGCAGTTCTTC
.	few	TRBV7-8	TRBJ1-1	CASSLNRGNTEAFF	TGTGCCAGCAGCTTAAACCGGGGGAACACTGAAGCTTTCTTT
.	.	TRBV5-6	TRBJ2-2	CASSSRDTGELFF	TGTGCCAGCAGCTCCCGGGACACCGGGGAGCTGTTTTTT
.	.	TRBV6-6	TRBJ1-1	CASRRQLNTEAFF	TGTGCCAGCAGGCGACAGCTGAACACTGAAGCTTTCTTT
.	.	TRBV7-3	TRBJ2-2	CASSTGANRELFF	TGTGCCAGCAGCACCGGAGCGAACCGGGAGCTGTTTTTT
TRBD1	.	TRBV9	TRBJ1-1	CASSVVGLLGTGGAMNTEAFF	TGTGCCAGCAGCGTAGTGGGTCTTCTCGGGACAGGGGGCGCGATGAACACTGAAGCTTTCTTT
TRBD2	once	TRBV2	TRBJ2-1	CASRRREGNNEQFF	TGTGCCAGCAGGAGGCGGGAGGGAAACAATGAGCAGTTCTTC
.	.	TRBV5-6	TRBJ1-2	CASSLFGHPNYGYTF	TGTGCCAGCAGCTTGTTCGGACATCCTAACTATGGCTACACCTTC